In this sample, the clone carrying this T cell receptor beta chain turned up once. Its antigen is unidentified. Germline V gives CDR1 MNHEY, CDR2 SMNVEV (reference sequence). Trimming left V 4 bases short and J 7 bases short, with 11 bases between. CDR3 length: 13 residues. This specimen comes from a study of cytotoxic CD8 clonotypes in ibrutinib-treated CLL. Study information: Among responders, roughly 24 were partial and 2 complete; after median around 68 months, approximately 15 stayed remitted and about 12 progressed. The study's findings and limits: Private clonotypes, not public ones, expanded at ibrutinib response. Rising at ibrutinib response, clonality subsequently fell back toward baseline at progression.

Frozen-stored PBMCs produced approximately 1.9 micrograms of genomic DNA for TCR beta libraries. Data came from immunoSEQ multiplex PCR; TCRdb stores just in-frame clones and leaves some out. In the table there are more than 110,000 clones, more than 85% of which are singletons. The origin of this receptor is a human donor with chronic lymphocytic leukemia. The specimen comprised PBMCs, sampled after 12 months of ibrutinib treatment. This chain links TRBV27 with TRBJ2-1; D is possibly TRBD2 (6 bases). This CDR3 reads CASSWASANEQFF. CDR3 DNA sequence: TGTGCCAGCAGTTGGGCTAGCGCGAATGAGCAGTTCTTC.